This entry features one T cell receptor (beta chain) sequence. Clones were read by immunoSEQ multiplex PCR, and TCRdb kept only the in-frame ones, dropping some. The sample yields roughly 72,000 clones, over 90% seen once. These data originate in a study of technical replicates of blood from a few donors. Germline CDR1 is GTSNPN and CDR2 is SVGIG (reference sequence). The CDR3 has 12 amino acids. V shed 2 bases, J shed 4 bases, and the junction held 1 base outside the gene matches. The sample consisted of T cells isolated from PBMCs. J is TRBJ1-2 and V is TRBV30, with 7 positions matching TRBD1. This receptor was identified in a human donor in good health. CDR3 region: CAWSSGGYGYTF. Here the CDR3 DNA reads TGTGCCTGGAGTTCAGGGGGCTATGGCTACACCTTC.